Below are 23 T cell receptor beta chains sequenced from a single sample in a study of blood T cells in healthy people across ages. The second PCR ran roughly 6 to 11 cycles with a sample-barcoded 5' primer and J-beta primers. TCRdb itself ran the 5' RACE reads through MiXCR, one entry per CDR3 protein. The profile covers hundreds of thousands of distinct CDR3 sequences, with approximately 53% appearing a single time and around 25% taken by the ten largest. The sequencing input was blood. These receptors all come from a man aged 40-49 years in good health.

There are a few counts of this clonotype. The chain combines TRBV25-1 with TRBJ1-2; D ambiguous. CDR1 and CDR2 from the germline V gene are MGHDK and SYGVNS. The CDR3 is made up of 11 amino acids. The V and J ends lost 6 bases and 8 bases respectively, with 10 bases between them. The CDR3 bases are TGTGCCAGCAGAACCAGAGAGGGCTACACCTTC. This sequence encodes CASRTREGYTF.

This clonotype was seen once. The chain couples TRBV27 to TRBJ2-2, with D possibly being TRBD1 or TRBD2 (5 bases each). CDR1 MNHEY and CDR2 SMNVEV come from the germline V gene (reference sequence). The CDR3 sequence is 13 residues long. V dropped 3 bases and J dropped 5 bases, with 7 bases sitting between them. This CDR3 is CASSFWGTGELFF. CDR3 DNA: TGTGCCAGCAGTTTTTGGGGGACCGGGGAGCTGTTTTTT.

Remarks on this clonotype: Sequence at one end of the junction differs from germline and may be a read error. The V call is TRBV9, the J call TRBJ2-3, with 9 nucleotides matching TRBD2. There are 17 residues in the CDR3. CDR1 and CDR2 from the germline V gene are SGDLS and YYNGEE. This CDR3 is CAGSPPGASGISDTQYF. The CDR3 bases are TGTGCCGGCAGCCCCCCAGGAGCTAGCGGGATAAGTGATACGCAGTATTTT.

In this sample, this clonotype turned up once. V usage is TRBV9 and J usage is TRBJ2-1, with 8 nucleotides matching TRBD2. With V trimmed by 4 bases and J by 6 bases, 12 bases remained unmatched. The CDR3 contains 16 residues. Per the germline V gene, CDR1 is SGDLS and CDR2 is YYNGEE. DNA for the CDR3: TGTGCCAGCAGCCCACGGAGGGCGGGGGGCTCCAATGAGCAGTTCTTC. As protein: CASSPRRAGGSNEQFF.

This chain links TRBV27 with TRBJ2-5; the match to TRBD1 covers 9 bases. This CDR3 region has 16 residues. Germline V CDR1 and CDR2: MNHEY, SMNVEV (reference sequence). V lost 3 bases, J lost 5 bases, and 10 bases stayed unmatched. The CDR3 spells CASSFNVQGARETQYF. The CDR3 coding sequence is TGTGCCAGCAGTTTTAATGTACAGGGGGCGAGGGAGACCCAGTACTTC.

The chain recombines TRBV20-1 with TRBJ2-3; 15 bases line up with TRBD2. This CDR3 is built from 19 residues. Trimming cost V 1 base and J 4 bases; bases outside gene matches: 12. Germline CDR1 and CDR2: DFQATT and SNEGSKA (reference sequence). The CDR3 loop is CSARGPGTSGGSPPDTQYF. The CDR3 DNA is TGCAGTGCTAGAGGACCCGGGACTAGCGGGGGGAGCCCCCCAGATACGCAGTATTTT.

The V call is TRBV30, the J call TRBJ2-3; 8 nucleotides match TRBD2. After removal of 0 bases from V and 8 bases from J, the junction contained 13 bases not matched to a gene. This CDR3 spans 16 amino acids. Germline V gene data show CDR1 as GTSNPN and CDR2 as SVGIG (reference sequence). The CDR3 DNA follows: TGTGCCTGGAGTGTACCCGGACTAGCAGAACCGGGTACGCAGTATTTT. It specifies CAWSVPGLAEPGTQYF.

This chain joins TRBV10-3 and TRBJ2-7, with 7 bases matching TRBD2. This CDR3 contains 15 residues. Germline V gene sequence: CDR1 ENHRY, CDR2 SYGVKD. Unmatched junction bases numbered 12, after V lost 6 bases and J lost 4 bases. CDR3 coding DNA: TGTGCCATCAGCCCTACATTACTAGCGATTTACGAGCAGTACTTC. Translation: CAISPTLLAIYEQYF.

The chain joins TRBV6-6 to TRBJ2-5; the match to TRBD1 covers 10 bases. The CDR3 has 14 residues. V lost 5 bases, J lost 6 bases, and 6 bases stayed unmatched. Germline assignment: CDR1 MNHNY and CDR2 SVGAGI (reference sequence). Here the CDR3 DNA reads TGTGCCAGCAGTCCCGGGACAGGGGTCCAGACCCAGTACTTC. Residues: CASSPGTGVQTQYF.

This clonotype was found a few times. This rearrangement joins TRBV7-3 to TRBJ2-1; 7 nucleotides align to TRBD2. CDR3 size: 16 residues. The junction had 11 bases not matched to a gene; V was cut back by 5 bases and J by 4 bases. The germline gives CDR1 SGHTA, CDR2 FQGTGA. The DNA of the CDR3 is TGTGCCAGCAGCGCCCTAGCGGAAAAAGGGTACAATGAGCAGTTCTTC. Translating it yields CASSALAEKGYNEQFF. Together with reference TRBV7-3 and TRBJ2-1, the CDR3 gives the full variable domain: GAGVSQTPSNKVTEKGKYVELRCDPISGHTALYWYRQSLGQGPEFLIYFQGTGAADDSGLPNDRFFAVRPEGSVSTLKIQRTERGDSAVYLCASSALAEKGYNEQFFGPGTRLTVL.

This clonotype turned up a few times. J is TRBJ2-2 and V is TRBV5-1; D is unclear. Trimming removed 1 base at V and 8 bases at J, with 12 bases between. Germline assignment: CDR1 SGHRS and CDR2 YFSETQ. The CDR3 runs to 14 residues. The CDR3 sequence: CASSLSLAEGELFF. For the CDR3, the DNA is TGCGCCAGCAGCTTGTCTCTCGCTGAGGGGGAGCTGTTTTTT.

The V call is TRBV25-1, the J call TRBJ2-1; D perhaps matches TRBD1 (5 bases). This CDR3 contains 15 residues. V lost 1 base to trimming and J lost 6 bases, with 13 bases between them. The V gene's germline CDR1 is MGHDK and CDR2 SYGVNS. The CDR3, as DNA: TGTGCCAGCAGTGAATCTCGACAGAAATTCAATGAGCAGTTCTTC. Its protein product is CASSESRQKFNEQFF.

A few counts support this clonotype. This chain connects TRBV5-1 to TRBJ2-5; D may be TRBD1 (5 bases). Germline CDR1 and CDR2: SGHRS and YFSETQ. The CDR3 runs 15 residues. Trimming left V 0 bases short and J 3 bases short, with 12 bases between. CDR3 protein: CASSLGSTAEETQYF. CDR3 DNA sequence: TGCGCCAGCAGCTTGGGGTCGACAGCAGAAGAGACCCAGTACTTC.

The chain has TRBV20-1 and TRBJ2-1; D might be TRBD2 (5 bases). Germline-derived CDR1 and CDR2 are DFQATT and SNEGSKA (reference sequence). The V end was cut by 3 bases, the J end by 5 bases, with 17 bases between. The CDR3 has 15 residues. This CDR3 reads CSASSGRAGDNEQFF. The CDR3, as DNA: TGCAGTGCTAGCTCGGGTAGGGCCGGGGACAATGAGCAGTTCTTC.

The rearrangement links TRBV25-1 to TRBJ2-7; weak D call: TRBD1 (6 bases). V lost 0 bases, J lost 3 bases, and 12 bases lay in between. Germline V gene lookup returns CDR1 MGHDK and CDR2 SYGVNS. The CDR3 has 15 amino acids. CDR3: CASSEYKQGDYEQYF. CDR3 in DNA: TGTGCCAGCAGTGAATACAAACAGGGAGACTACGAGCAGTACTTC.

This clonotype was found once. V is TRBV12-3 or TRBV12-4 and J is TRBJ2-1, with 15 positions matching TRBD2. J gave up 8 bases and V 5 bases, and 7 bases lay outside the gene matches. This CDR3 region has 16 residues. CDR3 DNA sequence: TGTGCCAGCAGTCGGACTAGCGGGGGGGCCTGGGATGAGCAGTTCTTC. Translation: CASSRTSGGAWDEQFF.

V usage is TRBV12-3 or TRBV12-4 and J usage is TRBJ2-3; D is perhaps TRBD2 (5 bases). CDR3 size: 13 residues. The V end was cut by 7 bases, the J end by 0 bases, with 8 bases between. In DNA form, the CDR3 reads TGTGCCAGCACCGGAGGCAGCACAGATACGCAGTATTTT. Translated: CASTGGSTDTQYF.

The count of this clonotype is one. The rearrangement uses TRBV2 and TRBJ1-1, with TRBD1 as a possible D gene (6 bases). The CDR3 totals 14 residues. The germline V gene encodes CDR1 SNHLY and CDR2 FYNNEI. Trimming took 5 bases from V and 7 from J, leaving 17 bases between them. The DNA of the CDR3 is TGTGCCAGCAGTCTCCATGGGGGGCGCGGTGAAGCTTTCTTT. Its translation: CASSLHGGRGEAFF.

This rearrangement joins TRBV24-1 to TRBJ1-1; tentatively, D is TRBD1 (5 bases). This CDR3 is built from 11 residues. Germline V gene lookup returns CDR1 KGHDR and CDR2 SFDVKD. With 7 bases removed from V and 7 bases from J, the gap between germline ends came to 9 bases. The chain's CDR3 is CATRRGDEAFF. The CDR3 coding sequence is TGTGCCACCAGAAGGGGTGATGAAGCTTTCTTT.

V usage is TRBV3-1 and J usage is TRBJ2-2, with TRBD2 matching 14 bases. Unmatched junction bases numbered 1, after V lost 4 bases and J lost 3 bases. The CDR3 has 16 residues. The germline V gene encodes CDR1 LGHDT and CDR2 YNNKEL (reference sequence). In nucleotides, the CDR3 is TGTGCCAGCAGCCGGGGACTAGCGGGAGACACCGGGGAGCTGTTTTTT. As protein: CASSRGLAGDTGELFF.

V usage is TRBV6-1 and J usage is TRBJ1-2; weak D call: TRBD1 (5 bases). Looked up from germline, CDR1 is MNHNS and CDR2 is SASEGT. Trimming removed 1 base from V and 9 bases from J, with 15 bases in between. CDR3 length equals 14 residues. CDR3 in DNA: TGTGCCAGCAGTGAAGTCAACCAGGGCCTCAGCTACACCTTC. It yields the protein CASSEVNQGLSYTF.

This clonotype was seen more than once but under ten times. The chain joins TRBV10-3 to TRBJ2-3; D remains ambiguous. The germline V gene has CDR1 ENHRY and CDR2 SYGVKD. The CDR3 contains 11 residues. V was shortened by 7 bases and J by 0 bases, with 2 bases between the two germline ends. The CDR3 nucleotides are TGTGCCATCATGAGCACAGATACGCAGTATTTT. Encoded protein: CAIMSTDTQYF.

The V and J genes are TRBV7-2 and TRBJ2-5, with D possibly being TRBD2 (6 bases). TRBJ2-7 explains the end of the DNA better; the J call may be wrong. The CDR3 runs 15 residues. Germline CDR1 is SGHTA and CDR2 is FQGNSA. The DNA of the CDR3 is TGTGCCAGCAGCTTAGTTTGGGACTCTTCGTACGAGCAGTACTTC. Translation: CASSLVWDSSYEQYF.